A single T cell receptor (beta chain) is shown here with its context. About 0.5 to 1 ug RNA was reverse transcribed with random hexamers. MiXCR was run by TCRdb on the immunoSEQ multiplex PCR reads, yielding one entry per CDR3 protein. The sample includes 150,000 to 200,000 distinct CDR3 sequences, about 95% of them seen just once. This sample was included in a study of CD8 T cells in Susac syndrome. CDR1 and CDR2 (germline): MNHNS, SASEGT. V dropped 6 bases and J dropped 5 bases, with 21 bases sitting between them. This CDR3 is 16 amino acids long. The sample comprised CD4+ T cells from PBMCs. This receptor was obtained from a human donor in good health. The rearrangement joins TRBV6-1 to TRBJ2-3, with D tentatively TRBD2 (6 bases). CDR3 nucleotides: TGTGCCAGCAGATCCCCCCAGTGGGAGGCAGGAGATACGCAGTATTTT. This gives the protein CASRSPQWEAGDTQYF.